This TCR beta chain emerged from a study of PD-L1 blockade in urothelial cancer. The wider study: Of some 29 patients, some 25 were males with bladder-origin urothelial cancer.

The CDR3 runs to 15 residues. The V segment lost 0 bases and the J segment 3 bases; nucleotides outside the gene matches: 0. Germline V gene sequence: CDR1 GTSNPN, CDR2 SVGIG (reference sequence). Described time point: peripheral blood 6 weeks after treatment start. Profiled with immunoSEQ multiplex PCR; TCRdb holds only in-frame clones, not every one. This sample has about 130,000 clones, with about 84% found just once. This receptor was identified in a man aged 45-65 years with urothelial cancer. Sequencing was performed on PBMCs, taken around atezolizumab (anti-PD-L1) treatment. The chain carries TRBV30 and TRBJ2-2, with 11 positions matching TRBD2. The CDR3 coding sequence is TGTGCCTGGAGTGTACTAGCGGGAGACACCGGGGAGCTGTTTTTT. This encodes CAWSVLAGDTGELFF.